This T cell receptor (beta chain) was recovered during a study of beta chain features in type 1 diabetes. Findings and caveats of the study: The influence of HLA type on TCRB rearrangement stayed undetermined. Reduced insertions and increased deletions marked VDJ junctions in type 1 diabetes patients. For patients and controls alike, PCR might favor shorter templates to the same degree.

CD4+ naive, central memory, regulatory and stem cell-like memory cells were sorted via CD45RO/CCR7/CD25/CD127/CD95/CD27. This clone was seen only a few times. Its antigen is unknown. What was sequenced were expressed TCRB transcripts, since all of the isolated RNA had been reverse transcribed. Repertoires were generated with immunoSEQ multiplex PCR, while TCRdb's copy carries only in-frame clones and drops some. Of roughly 300,000 clones listed, 14% are singletons. The V gene end was trimmed by 1 base and the J gene end by 6 bases; junction bases not matched to a gene: 3. CDR1 and CDR2 from the germline V gene are MGHRA and YSYEKL. The CDR3 has 14 residues.

Sequencing used central memory CD4+ T cells from blood. The chain combines TRBV4-1 with TRBJ1-1; TRBD1 agrees at 9 bases. The TCR originated in a man in his thirties or forties in good health. The CDR3 nucleotides read TGCGCCAGCAGCCAAGGGACAGGGGACGCTGAAGCTTTCTTT. This gives the protein CASSQGTGDAEAFF.